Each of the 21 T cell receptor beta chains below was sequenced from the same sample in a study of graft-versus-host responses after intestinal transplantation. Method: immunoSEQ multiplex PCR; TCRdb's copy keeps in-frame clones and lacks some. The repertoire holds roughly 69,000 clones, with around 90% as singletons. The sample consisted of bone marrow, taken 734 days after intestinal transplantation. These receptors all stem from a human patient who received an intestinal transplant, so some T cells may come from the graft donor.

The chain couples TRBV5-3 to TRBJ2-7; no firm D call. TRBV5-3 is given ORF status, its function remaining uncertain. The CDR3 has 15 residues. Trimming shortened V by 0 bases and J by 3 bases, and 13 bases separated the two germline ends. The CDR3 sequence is CARSLEQPRYYEQYF. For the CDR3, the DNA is TGTGCCAGAAGCTTGGAGCAACCCAGATACTACGAGCAGTACTTC.

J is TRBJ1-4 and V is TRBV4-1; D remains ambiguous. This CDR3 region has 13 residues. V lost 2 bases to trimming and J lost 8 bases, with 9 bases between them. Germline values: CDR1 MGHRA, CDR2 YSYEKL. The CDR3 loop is CASSQSVTEKLFF. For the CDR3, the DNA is TGCGCCAGCAGCCAATCGGTGACAGAAAAACTGTTTTTT.

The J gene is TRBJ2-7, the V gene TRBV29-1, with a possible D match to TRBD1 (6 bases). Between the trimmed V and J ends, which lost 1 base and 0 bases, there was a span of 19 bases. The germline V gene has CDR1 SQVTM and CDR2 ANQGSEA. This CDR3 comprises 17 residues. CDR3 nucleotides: TGCAGCGTTGAAGCGAGGACAGCGATTACCAGCTCCTACGAGCAGTACTTC. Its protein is CSVEARTAITSSYEQYF.

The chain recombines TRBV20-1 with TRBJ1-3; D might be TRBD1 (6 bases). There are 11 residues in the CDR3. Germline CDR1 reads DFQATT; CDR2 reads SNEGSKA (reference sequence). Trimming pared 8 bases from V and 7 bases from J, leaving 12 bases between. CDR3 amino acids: CSYQDSNTIYF. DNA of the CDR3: TGCAGTTACCAGGACAGCAACACCATATATTTT.

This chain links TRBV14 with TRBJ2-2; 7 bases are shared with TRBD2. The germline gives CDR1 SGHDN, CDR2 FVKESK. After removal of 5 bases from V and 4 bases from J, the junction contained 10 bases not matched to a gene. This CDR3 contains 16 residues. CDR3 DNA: TGTGCCAGCAGCTACTCGATAGCGGGTCCCACCGGGGAGCTGTTTTTT. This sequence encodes CASSYSIAGPTGELFF.

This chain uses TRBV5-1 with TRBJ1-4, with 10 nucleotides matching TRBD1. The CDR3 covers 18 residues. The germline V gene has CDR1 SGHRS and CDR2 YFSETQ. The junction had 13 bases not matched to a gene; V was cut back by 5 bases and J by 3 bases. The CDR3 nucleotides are TGCGCCAGCAGGGTGACAGGGGGCGCCGAGGTGGCTAATGAAAAACTGTTTTTT. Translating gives CASRVTGGAEVANEKLFF.

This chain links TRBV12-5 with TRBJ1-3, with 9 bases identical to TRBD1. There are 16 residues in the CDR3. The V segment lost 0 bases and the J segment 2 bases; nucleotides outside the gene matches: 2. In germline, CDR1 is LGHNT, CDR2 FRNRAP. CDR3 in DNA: TGTGCTAGTGGTTTGGTACAGGGGGCAACTGGAAACACCATATATTTT. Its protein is CASGLVQGATGNTIYF. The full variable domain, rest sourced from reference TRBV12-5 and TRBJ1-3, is DARVTQTPRHKVTEMGQEVTMRCQPILGHNTVFWYRQTMMQGLELLAYFRNRAPLDDSGMPKDRFSAEMPDATLATLKIQPSEPRDSAVYFCASGLVQGATGNTIYFGEGSWLTVV.

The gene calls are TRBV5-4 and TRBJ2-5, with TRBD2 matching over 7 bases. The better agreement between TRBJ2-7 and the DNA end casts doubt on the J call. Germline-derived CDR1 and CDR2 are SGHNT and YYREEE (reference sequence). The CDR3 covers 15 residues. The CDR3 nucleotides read TGTGCCAGCAGCTCCCGGACTAGAGGCTCCTACGAGCAGTACTTC. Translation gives CASSSRTRGSYEQYF.

CDR3: CASSLGRETGIDYEQYF. In DNA form, the CDR3 reads TGTGCCAGCAGCTTGGGCCGGGAGACAGGGATAGACTACGAGCAGTACTTC. The chain recombines TRBV5-4 with TRBJ2-7; D is possibly TRBD1 (7 bases). The CDR3 contains 17 residues. CDR1 SGHNT and CDR2 YYREEE come from the germline V gene (reference sequence). V was cut by 0 bases and J by 3 bases, with 19 bases left in between.

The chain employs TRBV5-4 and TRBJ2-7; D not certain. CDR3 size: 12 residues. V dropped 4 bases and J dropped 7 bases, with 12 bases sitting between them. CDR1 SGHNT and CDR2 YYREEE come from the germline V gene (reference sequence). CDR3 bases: TGTGCCAGCAGCCCAAATGACTTGGAGCAGTACTTC. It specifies CASSPNDLEQYF. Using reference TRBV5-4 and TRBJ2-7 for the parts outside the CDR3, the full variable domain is ETGVTQSPTHLIKTRGQQVTLRCSSQSGHNTVSWYQQALGQGPQFIFQYYREEENGRGNFPPRFSGLQFPNYSSELNVNALELDDSALYLCASSPNDLEQYFGPGTRLTVT.

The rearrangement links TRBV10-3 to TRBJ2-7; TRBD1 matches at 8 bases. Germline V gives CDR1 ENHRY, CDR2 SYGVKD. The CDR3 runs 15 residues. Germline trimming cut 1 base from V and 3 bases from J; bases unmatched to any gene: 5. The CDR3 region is CAISELDRASYEQYF. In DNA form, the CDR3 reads TGTGCCATCAGTGAGTTGGACAGGGCCAGCTACGAGCAGTACTTC.

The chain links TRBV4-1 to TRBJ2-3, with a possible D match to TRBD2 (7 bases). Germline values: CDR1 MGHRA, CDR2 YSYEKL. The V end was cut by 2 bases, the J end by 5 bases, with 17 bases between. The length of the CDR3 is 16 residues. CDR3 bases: TGCGCCAGCAGCCAACCCCCGGGGGGCGTTGGAGATACGCAGTATTTT. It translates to CASSQPPGGVGDTQYF.

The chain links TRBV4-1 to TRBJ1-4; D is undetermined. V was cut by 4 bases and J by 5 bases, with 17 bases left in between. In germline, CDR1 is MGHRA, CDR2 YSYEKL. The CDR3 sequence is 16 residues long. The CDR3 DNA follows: TGCGCCAGCAGCCCTACCTCCGATGGACGGAATGAAAAACTGTTTTTT. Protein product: CASSPTSDGRNEKLFF.

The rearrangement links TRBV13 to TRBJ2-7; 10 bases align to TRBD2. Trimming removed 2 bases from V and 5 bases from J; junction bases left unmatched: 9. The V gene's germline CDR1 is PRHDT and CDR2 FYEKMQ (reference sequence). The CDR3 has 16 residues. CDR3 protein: CASSLTQGLALNEQYF. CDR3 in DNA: TGTGCCAGCAGCTTAACGCAGGGACTAGCGCTGAACGAGCAGTACTTC.

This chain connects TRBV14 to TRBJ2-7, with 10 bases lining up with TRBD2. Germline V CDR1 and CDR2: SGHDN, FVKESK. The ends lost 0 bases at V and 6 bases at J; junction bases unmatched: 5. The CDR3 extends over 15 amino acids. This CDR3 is CASSQEGLALGEQYF. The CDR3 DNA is TGTGCCAGCAGCCAAGAGGGACTAGCGTTGGGCGAGCAGTACTTC.

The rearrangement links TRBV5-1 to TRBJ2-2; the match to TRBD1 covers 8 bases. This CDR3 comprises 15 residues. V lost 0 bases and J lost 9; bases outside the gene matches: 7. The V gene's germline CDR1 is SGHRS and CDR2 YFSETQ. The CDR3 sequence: CASSLGQGASRELFF. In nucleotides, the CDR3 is TGCGCCAGCAGCTTGGGCCAGGGGGCCTCCCGGGAGCTGTTTTTT.

The CDR3 loop reads CAWSVWEDYTGELFF. The CDR3 DNA follows: TGTGCCTGGAGTGTTTGGGAGGATTACACCGGGGAGCTGTTTTTT. The chain is built from TRBV30 and TRBJ2-2; possible D gene TRBD2, 6 bases. Per germline, CDR1 GTSNPN and CDR2 SVGIG (reference sequence). The CDR3 totals 15 residues. Trimming stripped 0 bases from V and 3 bases from J, with 11 bases between.

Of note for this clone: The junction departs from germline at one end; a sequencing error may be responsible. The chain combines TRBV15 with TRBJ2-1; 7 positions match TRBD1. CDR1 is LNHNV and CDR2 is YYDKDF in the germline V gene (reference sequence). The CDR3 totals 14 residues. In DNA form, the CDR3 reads TGTGCCACCAGCGGAGACAGGGATGGGAATGAGCAGTTCTTC. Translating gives CATSGDRDGNEQFF.

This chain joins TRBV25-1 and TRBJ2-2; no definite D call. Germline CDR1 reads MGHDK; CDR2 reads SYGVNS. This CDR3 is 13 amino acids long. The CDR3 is CARKNPNTGELFF. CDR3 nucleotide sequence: TGTGCGCGCAAGAATCCGAACACCGGGGAGCTGTTTTTT.

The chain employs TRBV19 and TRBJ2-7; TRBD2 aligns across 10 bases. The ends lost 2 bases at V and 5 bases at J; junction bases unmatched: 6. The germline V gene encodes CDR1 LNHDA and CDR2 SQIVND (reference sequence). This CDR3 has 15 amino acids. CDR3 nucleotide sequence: TGTGCCAGTAGTATATCCCTAGCGGGAGTTCACGAGCAGTACTTC. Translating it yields CASSISLAGVHEQYF.

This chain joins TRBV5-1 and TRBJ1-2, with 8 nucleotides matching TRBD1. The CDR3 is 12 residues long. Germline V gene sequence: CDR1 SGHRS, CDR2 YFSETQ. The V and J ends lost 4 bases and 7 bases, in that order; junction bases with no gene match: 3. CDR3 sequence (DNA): TGCGCCAGCAGCCCCGACAGGGGTGGCTACACCTTC. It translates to CASSPDRGGYTF.